What follows describes a single T cell receptor beta chain. Here immunoSEQ multiplex PCR was the method, and the copy in TCRdb shows in-frame clones only, minus some. In the table there are 120,000 or so clones, roughly 90% of which are singletons. These data belong to a study of control samples from healthy donors and cancer patients. Germline CDR1 is GTSNPN and CDR2 is SVGIG (reference sequence). The CDR3 length is 17 residues. V was trimmed by 2 bases and J by 4 bases, leaving 18 bases between them. Sequenced: PBMCs. V usage is TRBV30 and J usage is TRBJ2-6; unclear D gene. The source of this sequence is a woman aged 60-75 years with lung cancer. CDR3 sequence (DNA): TGTGCCTGGAGTCTCACCCCTGTGAGCCCAGGGGCCAACGTCCTGACTTTC. It codes for CAWSLTPVSPGANVLTF.